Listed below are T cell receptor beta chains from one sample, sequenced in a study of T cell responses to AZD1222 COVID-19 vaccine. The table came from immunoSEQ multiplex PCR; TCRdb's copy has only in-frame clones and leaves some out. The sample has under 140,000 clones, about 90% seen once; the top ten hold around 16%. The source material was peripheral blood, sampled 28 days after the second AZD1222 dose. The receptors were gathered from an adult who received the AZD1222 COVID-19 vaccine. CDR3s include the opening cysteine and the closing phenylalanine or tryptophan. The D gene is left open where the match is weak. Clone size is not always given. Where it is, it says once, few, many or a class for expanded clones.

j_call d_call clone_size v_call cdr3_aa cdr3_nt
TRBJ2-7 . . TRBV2 CASSAVTVLDEQYF TGTGCCAGCAGTGCGGTTACAGTTTTAGACGAGCAGTACTTC
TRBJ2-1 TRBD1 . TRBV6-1 CASSEYFGSWTGESDEQFF TGTGCCAGCAGTGAATACTTCGGGTCGTGGACAGGGGAATCCGATGAGCAGTTCTTC
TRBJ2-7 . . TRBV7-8 CASSLLYSSYEQYF TGTGCCAGCAGCTTACTATACAGCTCCTACGAGCAGTACTTC
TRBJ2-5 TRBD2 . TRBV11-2 CASRPGLAGETQYF TGTGCCAGCAGACCGGGACTAGCGGGGGAGACCCAGTACTTC
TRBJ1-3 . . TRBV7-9 CASSLSSDSTIYF TGTGCCAGCAGCTTATCATCGGACAGCACCATATATTTT
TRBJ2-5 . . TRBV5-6 CASSFWGSETQYF TGTGCCAGCAGCTTTTGGGGGAGTGAGACCCAGTACTTC
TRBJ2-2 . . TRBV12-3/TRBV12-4 CASRPSATGELFF TGTGCCAGCAGACCCTCCGCCACCGGGGAGCTGTTTTTT
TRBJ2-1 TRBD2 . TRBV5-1 CASSWTSGNNEQFF TGCGCCAGCAGCTGGACTAGCGGAAACAATGAGCAGTTCTTC
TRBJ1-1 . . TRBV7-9 CASSLVDGGSEAFF TGTGCCAGCAGCTTAGTCGACGGGGGGAGTGAAGCTTTCTTT
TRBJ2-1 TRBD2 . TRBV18 CASSPLGLAGGNEQFF TGTGCCAGCTCACCCCTCGGACTAGCGGGAGGCAATGAGCAGTTCTTC
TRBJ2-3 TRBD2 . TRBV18 CASSPGGSHTDTQYF TGTGCCAGCTCACCGGGCGGGAGTCACACAGATACGCAGTATTTT
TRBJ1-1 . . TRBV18 CASSPRRDLTEAFF TGTGCCAGCTCACCGAGAAGGGACCTCACTGAAGCTTTCTTT
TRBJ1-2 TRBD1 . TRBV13 CASSLSDRGLSYTF TGTGCCAGCAGCTTATCGGACAGGGGCCTAAGCTACACCTTC
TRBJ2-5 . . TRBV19 CASSLGLPPGETQYF TGTGCCAGCTCCCTCGGTTTACCCCCGGGAGAGACCCAGTACTTC
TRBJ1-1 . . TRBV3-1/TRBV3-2 CASSQGGGALNTEAFF TGTGCCAGCAGCCAAGGGGGTGGGGCTTTGAACACTGAAGCTTTCTTT
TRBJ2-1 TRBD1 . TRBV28 CASIGQVPSYNEQFF TGTGCCAGCATCGGACAGGTTCCCTCCTACAATGAGCAGTTCTTC
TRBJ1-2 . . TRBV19 CASSTRSGANEYTF TGTGCCAGTAGTACCCGATCCGGGGCAAACGAATACACCTTC
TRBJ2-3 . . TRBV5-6 CASSSLGGASTDTQYF TGTGCCAGCAGCTCCCTTGGCGGGGCTAGCACAGATACGCAGTATTTT
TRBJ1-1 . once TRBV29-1 CSVGTVNTEAFF TGCAGCGTTGGGACGGTGAACACTGAAGCTTTCTTT
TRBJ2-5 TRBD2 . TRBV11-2 CASSHIQFSGRGDF TGTGCCAGCAGCCATATACAATTTAGCGGGAGGGGAGACTTC
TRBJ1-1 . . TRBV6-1 CASSEHGGTEAFF TGTGCCAGCAGTGAACATGGGGGCACTGAAGCTTTCTTT
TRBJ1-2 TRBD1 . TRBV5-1 CASSLQGASGYTF TGCGCCAGCAGCTTACAGGGGGCCTCTGGCTACACCTTC
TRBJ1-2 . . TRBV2 CASSGATGYGYTF TGTGCCAGCAGTGGAGCAACAGGCTATGGCTACACCTTC
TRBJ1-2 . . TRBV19 CASSYGQSYGYTF TGTGCCAGTAGCTACGGACAGTCATATGGCTACACCTTC
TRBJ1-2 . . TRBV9 CASSVDPGVYYGYTF TGTGCCAGCAGCGTAGATCCAGGGGTCTACTATGGCTACACCTTC
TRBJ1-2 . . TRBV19 CASSVRDGGYTF TGTGCCAGTAGTGTCCGGGACGGCGGCTACACCTTC
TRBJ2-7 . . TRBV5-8 CASSIPGPIYEQYF TGTGCCAGCAGCATACCGGGCCCAATCTACGAGCAGTACTTC
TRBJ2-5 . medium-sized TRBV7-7 CATLGEGETQYF TGTGCTACATTGGGGGAAGGAGAGACCCAGTACTTC